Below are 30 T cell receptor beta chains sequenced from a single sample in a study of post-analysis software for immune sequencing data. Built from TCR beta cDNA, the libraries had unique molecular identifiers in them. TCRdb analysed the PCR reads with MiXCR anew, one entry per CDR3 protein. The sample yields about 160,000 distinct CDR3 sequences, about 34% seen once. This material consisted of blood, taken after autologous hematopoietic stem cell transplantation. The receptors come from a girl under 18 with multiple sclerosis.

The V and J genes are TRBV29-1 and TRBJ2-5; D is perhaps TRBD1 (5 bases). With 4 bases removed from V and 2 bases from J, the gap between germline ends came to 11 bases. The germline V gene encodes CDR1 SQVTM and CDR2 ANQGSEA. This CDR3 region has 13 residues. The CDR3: CSVVLQGQETQYF. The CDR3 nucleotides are TGCAGCGTTGTTCTCCAGGGACAAGAGACCCAGTACTTC.

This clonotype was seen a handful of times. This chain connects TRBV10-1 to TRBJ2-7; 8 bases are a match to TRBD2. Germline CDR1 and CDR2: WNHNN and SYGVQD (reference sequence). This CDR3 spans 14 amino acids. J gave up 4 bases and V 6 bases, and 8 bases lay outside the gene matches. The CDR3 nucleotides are TGCGCCAGCAGGAAACTAGCGGCTATGTACGAGCAGTACTTC. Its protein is CASRKLAAMYEQYF.

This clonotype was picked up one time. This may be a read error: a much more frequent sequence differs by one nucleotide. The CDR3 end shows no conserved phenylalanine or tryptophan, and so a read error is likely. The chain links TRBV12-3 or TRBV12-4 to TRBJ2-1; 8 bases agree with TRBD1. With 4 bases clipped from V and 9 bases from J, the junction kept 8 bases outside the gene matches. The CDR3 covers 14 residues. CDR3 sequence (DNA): TGTGCCAGCAGTTCTCCCCCAGGGGGCGCTGAGCAGTTCGTC. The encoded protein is CASSSPPGGAEQFV.

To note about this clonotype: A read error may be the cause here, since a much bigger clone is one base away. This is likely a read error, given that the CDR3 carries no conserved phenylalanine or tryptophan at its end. The CDR3 DNA reads TGCGCCAGCAGCCAAGCCAGGAACTATGGCTACACCTCC. It codes for CASSQARNYGYTS. This chain links TRBV4-3 with TRBJ1-2; D gene ambiguous. This CDR3 has 13 residues. Deletions cut 1 base from V and 2 bases from J, with 5 bases between. Looked up from germline, CDR1 is LGHNA and CDR2 is YSLEER.

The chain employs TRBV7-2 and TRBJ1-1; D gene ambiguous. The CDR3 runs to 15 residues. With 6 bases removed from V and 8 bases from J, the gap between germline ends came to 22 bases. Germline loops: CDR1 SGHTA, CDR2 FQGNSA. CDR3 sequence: CASRTPGRRFAEAFF. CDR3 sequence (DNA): TGTGCCAGCAGGACACCGGGTCGCCGATTCGCGGAAGCTTTCTTT.

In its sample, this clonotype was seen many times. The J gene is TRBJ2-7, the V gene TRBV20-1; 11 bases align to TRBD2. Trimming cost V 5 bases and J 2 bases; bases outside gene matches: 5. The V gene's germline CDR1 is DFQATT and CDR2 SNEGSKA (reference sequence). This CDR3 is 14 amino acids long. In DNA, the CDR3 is TGCAGTGCTGCCCCGGGACTAGCGGCCTACGAGCAGTACTTC. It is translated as CSAAPGLAAYEQYF.

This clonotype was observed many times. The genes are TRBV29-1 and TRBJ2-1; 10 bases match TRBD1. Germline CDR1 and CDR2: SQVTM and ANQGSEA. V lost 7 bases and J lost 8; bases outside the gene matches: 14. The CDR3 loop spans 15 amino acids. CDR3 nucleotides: TGCAGCGGGGGATTGGGGACAGGGGCGAGGGATGAGCAGTTCTTC. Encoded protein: CSGGLGTGARDEQFF.

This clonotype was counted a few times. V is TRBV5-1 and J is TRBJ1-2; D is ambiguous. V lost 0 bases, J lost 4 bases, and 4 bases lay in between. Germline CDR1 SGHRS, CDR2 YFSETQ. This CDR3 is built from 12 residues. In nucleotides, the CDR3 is TGCGCCAGCAGCTTGGACAGCTATGGCTACACCTTC. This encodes CASSLDSYGYTF. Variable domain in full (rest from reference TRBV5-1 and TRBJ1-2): KAGVTQTPRYLIKTRGQQVTLSCSPISGHRSVSWYQQTPGQGLQFLFEYFSETQRNKGNFPGRFSGRQFSNSRSEMNVSTLELGDSALYLCASSLDSYGYTFGSGTRLTVV.

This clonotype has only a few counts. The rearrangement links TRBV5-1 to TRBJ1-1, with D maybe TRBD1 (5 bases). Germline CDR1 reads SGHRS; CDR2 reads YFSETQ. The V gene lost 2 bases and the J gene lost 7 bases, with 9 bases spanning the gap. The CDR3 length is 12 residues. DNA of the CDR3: TGCGCCAGCAGCTTAGGTAGGGGTGAAGCTTTCTTT. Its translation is CASSLGRGEAFF.

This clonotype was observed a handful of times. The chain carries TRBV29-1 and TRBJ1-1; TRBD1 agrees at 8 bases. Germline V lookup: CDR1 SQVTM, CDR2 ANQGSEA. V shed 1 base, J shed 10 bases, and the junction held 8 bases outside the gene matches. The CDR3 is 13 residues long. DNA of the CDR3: TGCAGCGTTGAAGGTTTGGGAGGACAGGGAGCTTTCTTT. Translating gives CSVEGLGGQGAFF.

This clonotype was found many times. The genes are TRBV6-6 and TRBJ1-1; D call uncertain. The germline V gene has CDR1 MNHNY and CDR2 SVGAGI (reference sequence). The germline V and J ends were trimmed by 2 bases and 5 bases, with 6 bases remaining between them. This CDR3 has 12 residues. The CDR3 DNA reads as TGTGCCAGCAGTTACAAGGGAACTGAAGCTTTCTTT. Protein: CASSYKGTEAFF.

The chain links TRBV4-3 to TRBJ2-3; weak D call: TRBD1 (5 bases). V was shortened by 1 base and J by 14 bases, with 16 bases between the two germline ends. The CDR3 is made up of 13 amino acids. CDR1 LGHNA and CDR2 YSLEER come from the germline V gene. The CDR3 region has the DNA TGCGCCAGCAGCCAAGGGGGCAGGGCGAGACCGTATTTT. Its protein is CASSQGGRARPYF.

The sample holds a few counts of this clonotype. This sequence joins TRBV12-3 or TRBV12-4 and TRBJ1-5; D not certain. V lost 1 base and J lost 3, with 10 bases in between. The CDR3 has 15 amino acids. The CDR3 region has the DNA TGTGCCAGCAGTTTAGGACTGGGTGACAATCAGCCCCAGCATTTT. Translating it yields CASSLGLGDNQPQHF.

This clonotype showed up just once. The CDR3 nucleotides read TGTGCCACCAGTGATCCTAAGTCCGGGACGTCAGGCAATCAGCCCCAGCATTTT. This codes for CATSDPKSGTSGNQPQHF. The chain carries TRBV24-1 and TRBJ1-5, with a weak D call TRBD1 (5 bases). From germline, CDR1 is KGHDR and CDR2 SFDVKD. Trimming stripped 3 bases from V and 2 bases from J, with 19 bases between. The CDR3 is made up of 18 amino acids.

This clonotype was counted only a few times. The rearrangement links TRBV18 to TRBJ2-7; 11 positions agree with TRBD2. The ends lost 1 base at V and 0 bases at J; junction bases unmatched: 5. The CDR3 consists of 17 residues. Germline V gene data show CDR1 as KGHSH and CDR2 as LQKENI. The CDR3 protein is CASSPLTSGMSSYEQYF. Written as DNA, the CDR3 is TGTGCCAGCTCACCACTGACTAGCGGGATGAGCTCCTACGAGCAGTACTTC.

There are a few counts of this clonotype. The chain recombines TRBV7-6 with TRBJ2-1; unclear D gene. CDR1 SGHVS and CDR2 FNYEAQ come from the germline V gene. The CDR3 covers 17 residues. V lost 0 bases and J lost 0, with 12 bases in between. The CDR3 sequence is CASSLASGESSYNEQFF. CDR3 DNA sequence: TGTGCCAGCAGCTTAGCGAGTGGCGAGAGCTCCTACAATGAGCAGTTCTTC.

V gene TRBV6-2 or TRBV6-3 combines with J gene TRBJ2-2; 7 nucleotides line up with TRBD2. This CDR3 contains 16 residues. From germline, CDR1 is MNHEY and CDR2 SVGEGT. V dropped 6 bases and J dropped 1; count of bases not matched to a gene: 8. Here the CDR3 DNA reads TGTGCCAGCAGGGGAGGGTTGCGGAGGAACACCGGGGAGCTGTTTTTT. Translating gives CASRGGLRRNTGELFF.

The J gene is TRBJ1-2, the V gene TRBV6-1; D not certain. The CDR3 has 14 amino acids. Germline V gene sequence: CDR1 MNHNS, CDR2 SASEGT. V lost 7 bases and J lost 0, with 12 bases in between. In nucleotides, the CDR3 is TGTGCCAGCACCCCAACAAACACTAACTATGGCTACACCTTC. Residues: CASTPTNTNYGYTF.

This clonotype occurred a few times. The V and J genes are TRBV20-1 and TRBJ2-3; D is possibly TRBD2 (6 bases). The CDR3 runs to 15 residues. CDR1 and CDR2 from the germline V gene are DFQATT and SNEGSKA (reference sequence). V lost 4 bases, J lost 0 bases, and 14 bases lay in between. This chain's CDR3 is CSATILATSTDTQYF. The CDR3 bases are TGCAGTGCTACTATTCTAGCGACTAGCACAGATACGCAGTATTTT.

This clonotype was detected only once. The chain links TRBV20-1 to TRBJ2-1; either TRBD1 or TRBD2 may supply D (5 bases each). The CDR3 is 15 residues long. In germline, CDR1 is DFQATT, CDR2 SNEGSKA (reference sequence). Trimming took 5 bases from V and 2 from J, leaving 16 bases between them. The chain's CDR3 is CSASKGAGAYNEQFF. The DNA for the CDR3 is TGCAGTGCTTCAAAAGGGGCGGGTGCCTACAATGAGCAGTTCTTC.

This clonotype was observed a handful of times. The CDR3 nucleotides are TGTGCCAGCAGTTACCCGAAGCGGGGCATCAATGAGCAGTTCTTC. Translated: CASSYPKRGINEQFF. V is TRBV6-6 and J is TRBJ2-1, with 7 bases that match TRBD2. The CDR3 consists of 15 residues. The ends lost 2 bases at V and 6 bases at J; junction bases unmatched: 7. Germline V gene data show CDR1 as MNHNY and CDR2 as SVGAGI (reference sequence).

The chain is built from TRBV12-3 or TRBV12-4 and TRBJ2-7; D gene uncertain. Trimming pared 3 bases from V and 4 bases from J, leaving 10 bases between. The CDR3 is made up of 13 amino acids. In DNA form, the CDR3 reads TGTGCCAGCAGTTTCTCAAGGCATTACGAGCAGTACTTC. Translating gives CASSFSRHYEQYF.

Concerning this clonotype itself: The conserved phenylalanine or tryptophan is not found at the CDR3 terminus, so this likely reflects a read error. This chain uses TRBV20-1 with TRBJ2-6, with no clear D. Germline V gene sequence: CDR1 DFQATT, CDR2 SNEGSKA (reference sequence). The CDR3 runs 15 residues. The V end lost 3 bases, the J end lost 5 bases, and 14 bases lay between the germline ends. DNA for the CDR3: TGCAGTGCTAGGCCGGACGGTTCTTGGGCCAACGTCCTGACTGTC. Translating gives CSARPDGSWANVLTV.

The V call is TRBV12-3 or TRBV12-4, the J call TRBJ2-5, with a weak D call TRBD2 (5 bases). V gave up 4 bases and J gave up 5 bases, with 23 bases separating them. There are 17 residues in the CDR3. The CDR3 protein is CASSSLAGNALGETQYF. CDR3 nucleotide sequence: TGTGCCAGCAGTTCGCTAGCCGGCAATGCCTTGGGGGAGACCCAGTACTTC.

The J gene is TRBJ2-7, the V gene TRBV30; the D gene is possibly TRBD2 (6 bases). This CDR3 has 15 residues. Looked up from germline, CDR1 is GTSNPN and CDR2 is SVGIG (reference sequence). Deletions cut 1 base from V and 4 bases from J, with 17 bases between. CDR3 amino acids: CAWSGALTSRYEQYF. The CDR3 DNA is TGTGCCTGGAGTGGGGCTCTCACTAGCCGGTACGAGCAGTACTTC.

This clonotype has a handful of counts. CDR3 sequence (DNA): TGCAGTGCTAGCCTAGCGCGCAATGAGCAGTTCTTC. Its translation: CSASLARNEQFF. This rearrangement joins TRBV20-1 to TRBJ2-1; the D gene is possibly TRBD2 (6 bases). V was pared by 3 bases and J by 6 bases, with 9 bases between. The CDR3 runs 12 residues. Germline V gene sequence: CDR1 DFQATT, CDR2 SNEGSKA (reference sequence).

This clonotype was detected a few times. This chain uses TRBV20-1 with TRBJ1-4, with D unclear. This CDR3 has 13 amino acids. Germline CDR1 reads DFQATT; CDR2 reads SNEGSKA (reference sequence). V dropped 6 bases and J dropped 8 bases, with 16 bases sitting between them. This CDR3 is CSAHLVGVEKLFF. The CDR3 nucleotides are TGCAGTGCCCACCTGGTAGGAGTCGAAAAACTGTTTTTT.

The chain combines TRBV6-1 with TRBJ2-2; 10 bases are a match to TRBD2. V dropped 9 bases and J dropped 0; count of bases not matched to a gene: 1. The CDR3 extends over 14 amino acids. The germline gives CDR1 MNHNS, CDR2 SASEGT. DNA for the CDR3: TGTGCCAGTGGACTAGCGGCGAACACCGGGGAGCTGTTTTTT. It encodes CASGLAANTGELFF.

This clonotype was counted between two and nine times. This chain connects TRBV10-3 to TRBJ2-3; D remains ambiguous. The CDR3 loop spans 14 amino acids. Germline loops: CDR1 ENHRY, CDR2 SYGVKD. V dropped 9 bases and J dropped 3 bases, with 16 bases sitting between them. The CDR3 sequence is CAMPPGTGTDTQYF. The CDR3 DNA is TGTGCCATGCCTCCGGGCACTGGGACAGATACGCAGTATTTT.

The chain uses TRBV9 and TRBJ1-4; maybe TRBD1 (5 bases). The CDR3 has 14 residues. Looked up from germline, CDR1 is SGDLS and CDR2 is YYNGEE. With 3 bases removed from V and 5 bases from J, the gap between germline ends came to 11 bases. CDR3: CASSDGALNEKLFF. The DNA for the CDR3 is TGTGCCAGCAGCGACGGGGCCTTGAATGAAAAACTGTTTTTT.